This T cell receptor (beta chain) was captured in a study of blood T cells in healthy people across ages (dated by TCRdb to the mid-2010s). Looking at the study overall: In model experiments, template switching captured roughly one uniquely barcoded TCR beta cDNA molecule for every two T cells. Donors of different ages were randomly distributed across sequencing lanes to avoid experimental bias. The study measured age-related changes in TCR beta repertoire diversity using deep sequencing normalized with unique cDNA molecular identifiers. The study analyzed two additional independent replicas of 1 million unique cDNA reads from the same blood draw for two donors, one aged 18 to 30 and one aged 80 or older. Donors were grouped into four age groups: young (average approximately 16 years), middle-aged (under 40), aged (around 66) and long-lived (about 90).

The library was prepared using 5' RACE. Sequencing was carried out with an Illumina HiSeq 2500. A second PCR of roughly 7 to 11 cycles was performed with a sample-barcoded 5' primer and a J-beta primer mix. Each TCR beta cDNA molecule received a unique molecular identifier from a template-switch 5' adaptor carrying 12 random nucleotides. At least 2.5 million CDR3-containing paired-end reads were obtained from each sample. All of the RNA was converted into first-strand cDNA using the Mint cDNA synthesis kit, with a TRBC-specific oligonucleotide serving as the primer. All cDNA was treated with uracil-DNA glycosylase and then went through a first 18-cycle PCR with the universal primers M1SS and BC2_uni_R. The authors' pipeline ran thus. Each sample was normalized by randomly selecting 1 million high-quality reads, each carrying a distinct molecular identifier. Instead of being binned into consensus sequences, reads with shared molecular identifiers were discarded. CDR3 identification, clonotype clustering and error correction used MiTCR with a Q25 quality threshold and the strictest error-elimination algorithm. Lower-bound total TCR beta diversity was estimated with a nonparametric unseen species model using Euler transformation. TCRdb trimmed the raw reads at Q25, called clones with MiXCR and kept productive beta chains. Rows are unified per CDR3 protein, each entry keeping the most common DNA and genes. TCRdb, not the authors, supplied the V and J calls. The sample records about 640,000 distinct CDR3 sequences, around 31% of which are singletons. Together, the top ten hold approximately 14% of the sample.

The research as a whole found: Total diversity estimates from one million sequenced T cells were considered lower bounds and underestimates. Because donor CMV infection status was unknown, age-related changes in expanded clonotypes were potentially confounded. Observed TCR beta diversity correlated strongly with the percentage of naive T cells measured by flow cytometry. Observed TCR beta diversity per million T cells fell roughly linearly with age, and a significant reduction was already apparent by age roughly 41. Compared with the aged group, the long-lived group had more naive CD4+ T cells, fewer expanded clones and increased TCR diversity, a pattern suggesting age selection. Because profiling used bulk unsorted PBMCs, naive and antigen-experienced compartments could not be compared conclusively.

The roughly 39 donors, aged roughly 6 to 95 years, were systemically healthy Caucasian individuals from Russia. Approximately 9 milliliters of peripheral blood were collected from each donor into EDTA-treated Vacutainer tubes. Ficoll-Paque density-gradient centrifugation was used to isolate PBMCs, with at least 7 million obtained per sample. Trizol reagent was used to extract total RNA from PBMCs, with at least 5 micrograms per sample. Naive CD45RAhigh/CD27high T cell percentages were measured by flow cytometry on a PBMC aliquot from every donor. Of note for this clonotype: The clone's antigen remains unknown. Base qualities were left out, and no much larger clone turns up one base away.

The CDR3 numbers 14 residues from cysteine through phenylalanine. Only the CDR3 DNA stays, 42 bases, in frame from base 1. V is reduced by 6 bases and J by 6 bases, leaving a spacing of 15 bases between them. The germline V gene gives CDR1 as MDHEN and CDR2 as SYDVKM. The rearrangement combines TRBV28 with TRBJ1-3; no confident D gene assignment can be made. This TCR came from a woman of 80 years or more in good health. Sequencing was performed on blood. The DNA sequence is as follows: TGTGCCAGCAGCCTCTGGGGTGGAGAAAACACCATATATTTT. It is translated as CASSLWGGENTIYF. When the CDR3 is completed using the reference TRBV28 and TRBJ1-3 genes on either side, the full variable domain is DVKVTQSSRYLVKRTGEKVFLECVQDMDHENMFWYRQDPGLGLRLIYFSYDVKMKEKGDIPEGYSVSREKKERFSLILESASTNQTSMYLCASSLWGGENTIYFGEGSWLTVV.